This TCR beta chain came from a study of blood T cell repertoires in COVID-19. On the study more broadly: Spain, Italy and the United States supplied samples that represented acute and convalescent COVID-19. PBMCs, B-cell-depleted T cells, or T cells were the source of the cDNA or gDNA that made up the material.

Only in-frame clones appear in the TCRdb table, and some are missing; sequencing was by immunoSEQ multiplex PCR. The sample shows 150,000 or so clones, roughly nine tenths of them seen only once. This CDR3 spans 17 amino acids. Germline CDR1 is SGHRS and CDR2 is YFSETQ. The V gene end was trimmed by 0 bases and the J gene end by 1 base; junction bases not matched to a gene: 6. Input material: peripheral blood. This TCR was recovered from a man aged 45-65 years with acute or convalescent COVID-19. V and J are TRBV5-1 and TRBJ2-3; 9 nucleotides align to TRBD2. CDR3 DNA: TGCGCCAGCAGCTTGGCGGTAAGGACTAGCGGCACAGATACGCAGTATTTT. Residues: CASSLAVRTSGTDTQYF.